The rows below give T cell receptor beta chains drawn from one sample of a study of CD8 T cells in Susac syndrome. TCRdb ran MiXCR on the immunoSEQ multiplex PCR reads and lists one entry per CDR3 protein. The table has approximately 140,000 distinct CDR3 sequences, 75% to 90% seen once. The source material was CD8+ T cells from PBMCs. Receptor source: a human donor with multiple sclerosis. Both conserved end residues are part of each CDR3. The order of the fields is clone size, D gene, V gene, J gene, CDR3 protein, CDR3 DNA. The D gene is left open where the match is weak. Clone size appears in some rows only: once, few, many, or a class for an expanded clone.

clone size: NA; D gene: TRBD1; V gene: TRBV5-6; J gene: TRBJ1-2; CDR3 protein: CASSLSGGGYGYTF; CDR3 DNA: TGTGCCAGCAGCTTGTCAGGGGGCGGCTATGGCTACACCTTC
clone size: NA; D gene: TRBD2; V gene: TRBV19; J gene: TRBJ2-3; CDR3 protein: CASSTAILAGGGADTQYF; CDR3 DNA: TGTGCCAGTAGTACAGCAATCCTAGCGGGAGGCGGGGCAGATACGCAGTATTTT
clone size: NA; D gene: NA; V gene: TRBV3-1; J gene: TRBJ2-1; CDR3 protein: CASSQRGTGSGDQFF; CDR3 DNA: TGTGCCAGCAGCCAAAGAGGAACAGGCTCAGGCGACCAGTTCTTC
clone size: NA; D gene: TRBD2; V gene: TRBV12-3/TRBV12-4; J gene: TRBJ2-3; CDR3 protein: CASSLTSGTDTQYF; CDR3 DNA: TGTGCCAGCAGTTTAACTAGCGGCACAGATACGCAGTATTTT
clone size: NA; D gene: NA; V gene: TRBV30; J gene: TRBJ2-3; CDR3 protein: CALNIGHRSTDTQYF; CDR3 DNA: TGTGCCTTGAATATCGGACACCGAAGCACAGATACGCAGTATTTT
clone size: NA; D gene: TRBD2; V gene: TRBV27; J gene: TRBJ2-2; CDR3 protein: CASTGGASTGELFF; CDR3 DNA: TGTGCCAGCACCGGGGGGGCCAGCACCGGGGAGCTGTTTTTT
clone size: NA; D gene: NA; V gene: TRBV7-9; J gene: TRBJ2-1; CDR3 protein: CASSFIRNNEQFF; CDR3 DNA: TGTGCCAGCAGCTTTATTCGGAACAATGAGCAGTTCTTC
clone size: NA; D gene: NA; V gene: TRBV12-3/TRBV12-4; J gene: TRBJ1-2; CDR3 protein: CASSPASGNSNGYTF; CDR3 DNA: TGTGCCAGCAGCCCCGCCTCAGGGAATAGCAATGGCTACACCTTC
clone size: few; D gene: NA; V gene: TRBV7-2; J gene: TRBJ1-6; CDR3 protein: CASSLEVAWPDSPLHF; CDR3 DNA: TGTGCCAGCAGCTTAGAAGTGGCGTGGCCCGATTCACCCCTCCACTTT
clone size: NA; D gene: NA; V gene: TRBV4-2; J gene: TRBJ1-1; CDR3 protein: CASSLGGGSTEAFF; CDR3 DNA: TGTGCCAGCAGCCTCGGGGGGGGAAGCACTGAAGCTTTCTTT
clone size: NA; D gene: NA; V gene: TRBV4-1; J gene: TRBJ1-1; CDR3 protein: CASSHKRGARDTEAFF; CDR3 DNA: TGCGCCAGCAGCCATAAAAGGGGGGCTAGGGACACTGAAGCTTTCTTT
clone size: NA; D gene: NA; V gene: TRBV29-1; J gene: TRBJ1-4; CDR3 protein: CSVQGNEKLFF; CDR3 DNA: TGCAGCGTTCAAGGGAATGAAAAACTGTTTTTT
clone size: NA; D gene: NA; V gene: TRBV19; J gene: TRBJ1-5; CDR3 protein: CASSMNGDQPQHF; CDR3 DNA: TGTGCCAGTAGTATGAACGGGGATCAGCCCCAGCATTTT
clone size: NA; D gene: NA; V gene: TRBV12-3/TRBV12-4; J gene: TRBJ1-5; CDR3 protein: CASSLVALGGDPLDQPQHF; CDR3 DNA: TGTGCCAGCAGTTTAGTAGCTTTAGGGGGGGACCCCTTAGATCAGCCCCAGCATTTT
clone size: NA; D gene: NA; V gene: TRBV6-5; J gene: TRBJ2-3; CDR3 protein: CASEVFADTQYF; CDR3 DNA: TGTGCCAGCGAGGTTTTTGCAGATACGCAGTATTTT
clone size: NA; D gene: NA; V gene: TRBV12-3/TRBV12-4; J gene: TRBJ2-5; CDR3 protein: CASSLIGLQETQYF; CDR3 DNA: TGTGCCAGCAGTCTGATAGGACTGCAAGAGACCCAGTACTTC
clone size: NA; D gene: NA; V gene: TRBV11-1; J gene: TRBJ2-1; CDR3 protein: CASSAQRAYFNEQFF; CDR3 DNA: TGTGCCAGCAGCGCTCAGCGGGCTTACTTCAATGAGCAGTTCTTC
clone size: NA; D gene: NA; V gene: TRBV21-1; J gene: TRBJ2-1; CDR3 protein: CASSKGSRPSSSYNEQFF; CDR3 DNA: TGTGCCAGCAGCAAAGGGTCTAGGCCGTCGAGCTCCTACAATGAGCAGTTCTTC
clone size: NA; D gene: NA; V gene: TRBV6-5; J gene: TRBJ2-6; CDR3 protein: CASSYYYPGTLSGANVLTF; CDR3 DNA: TGTGCCAGCAGTTACTATTACCCAGGGACTCTCTCTGGGGCCAACGTCCTGACTTTC
clone size: NA; D gene: NA; V gene: TRBV12-3/TRBV12-4; J gene: TRBJ2-3; CDR3 protein: CASSLARKDTQYF; CDR3 DNA: TGTGCCAGCAGTTTAGCGCGGAAAGATACGCAGTATTTT
clone size: few; D gene: NA; V gene: TRBV6-1; J gene: TRBJ2-7; CDR3 protein: CASSGHGSSYEQYF; CDR3 DNA: TGTGCCAGCAGTGGTCACGGTAGCTCCTACGAGCAGTACTTC
clone size: NA; D gene: NA; V gene: TRBV5-6; J gene: TRBJ1-2; CDR3 protein: CASSFGGGYGYTF; CDR3 DNA: TGTGCCAGCAGCTTCGGAGGGGGCTATGGCTACACCTTC
clone size: NA; D gene: TRBD1; V gene: TRBV7-8; J gene: TRBJ2-2; CDR3 protein: CASSTNSGQGIAGELFF; CDR3 DNA: TGTGCCAGCAGCACCAACTCGGGACAGGGGATCGCCGGGGAGCTGTTTTTT
clone size: NA; D gene: NA; V gene: TRBV6-5; J gene: TRBJ2-1; CDR3 protein: CASSLINSYNEQFF; CDR3 DNA: TGTGCCAGCAGTTTGATAAACTCCTACAATGAGCAGTTCTTC
clone size: NA; D gene: TRBD2; V gene: TRBV3-1; J gene: TRBJ2-5; CDR3 protein: CASSPSGLVISEETQYF; CDR3 DNA: TGTGCCAGCAGTCCTAGCGGTTTAGTAATATCGGAAGAGACCCAGTACTTC
clone size: NA; D gene: NA; V gene: TRBV6-5; J gene: TRBJ2-1; CDR3 protein: CAHAVGIGNEQFF; CDR3 DNA: TGTGCCCACGCGGTGGGAATCGGTAATGAGCAGTTCTTC
clone size: NA; D gene: NA; V gene: TRBV3-1; J gene: TRBJ2-4; CDR3 protein: CASSPFSLSSERASKNIQYF; CDR3 DNA: TGTGCCAGCAGTCCTTTCTCCCTCAGTAGCGAACGTGCCAGCAAAAACATTCAGTACTTC
clone size: NA; D gene: NA; V gene: TRBV24-1; J gene: TRBJ1-1; CDR3 protein: CATSDSYEAFF; CDR3 DNA: TGTGCCACCAGTGACAGCTATGAAGCTTTCTTT
clone size: NA; D gene: NA; V gene: TRBV6-6; J gene: TRBJ2-1; CDR3 protein: CASSYGSRIEQFF; CDR3 DNA: TGTGCCAGCAGTTATGGCAGTCGAATTGAGCAGTTCTTC
clone size: NA; D gene: TRBD1; V gene: TRBV15; J gene: TRBJ1-1; CDR3 protein: CATSSPGQGRETEAFF; CDR3 DNA: TGTGCCACCAGCAGCCCGGGACAGGGAAGGGAGACTGAAGCTTTCTTT
clone size: NA; D gene: NA; V gene: TRBV24-1; J gene: TRBJ2-1; CDR3 protein: CATSVLWGDEQFF; CDR3 DNA: TGTGCCACCAGTGTCTTATGGGGCGATGAGCAGTTCTTC
clone size: NA; D gene: NA; V gene: TRBV27; J gene: TRBJ2-3; CDR3 protein: CASTLTGALDTQYF; CDR3 DNA: TGTGCCAGCACCCTTACGGGGGCCCTAGATACGCAGTATTTT
clone size: NA; D gene: NA; V gene: TRBV12-3/TRBV12-4; J gene: TRBJ2-1; CDR3 protein: CASTPEAGVGNEQFF; CDR3 DNA: TGTGCCAGCACCCCCGAAGCTGGTGTGGGCAATGAGCAGTTCTTC
clone size: NA; D gene: NA; V gene: TRBV7-9; J gene: TRBJ2-7; CDR3 protein: CASSLSWTAYSSYEQYF; CDR3 DNA: TGTGCCAGCAGCTTAAGTTGGACCGCTTACAGTTCCTACGAGCAGTACTTC
clone size: NA; D gene: TRBD2; V gene: TRBV12-5; J gene: TRBJ2-1; CDR3 protein: CASGLVPPGGGKGNEQFF; CDR3 DNA: TGTGCTAGTGGTTTGGTCCCCCCCGGGGGAGGGAAGGGCAATGAGCAGTTCTTC
clone size: NA; D gene: TRBD1; V gene: TRBV6-5; J gene: TRBJ1-3; CDR3 protein: CASSYSTGYGNTIYF; CDR3 DNA: TGTGCCAGCAGTTACTCGACAGGGTACGGAAACACCATATATTTT
clone size: NA; D gene: TRBD2; V gene: TRBV5-1; J gene: TRBJ2-5; CDR3 protein: CASSLGASGGPDQETQYF; CDR3 DNA: TGCGCCAGCAGCTTGGGGGCTAGCGGGGGCCCTGATCAAGAGACCCAGTACTTC
clone size: NA; D gene: TRBD2; V gene: TRBV4-1; J gene: TRBJ2-1; CDR3 protein: CASRRLAGEGGEQFF; CDR3 DNA: TGCGCCAGCAGACGACTAGCGGGAGAGGGAGGTGAGCAGTTCTTC
clone size: NA; D gene: TRBD2; V gene: TRBV24-1; J gene: TRBJ2-1; CDR3 protein: CATSDTTSGRAYDEQFF; CDR3 DNA: TGTGCCACCAGTGACACCACTAGCGGGAGGGCCTACGATGAGCAGTTCTTC
clone size: NA; D gene: NA; V gene: TRBV19; J gene: TRBJ2-1; CDR3 protein: CASSPPVTGNEQFF; CDR3 DNA: TGTGCCAGTAGTCCCCCTGTGACCGGCAATGAGCAGTTCTTC